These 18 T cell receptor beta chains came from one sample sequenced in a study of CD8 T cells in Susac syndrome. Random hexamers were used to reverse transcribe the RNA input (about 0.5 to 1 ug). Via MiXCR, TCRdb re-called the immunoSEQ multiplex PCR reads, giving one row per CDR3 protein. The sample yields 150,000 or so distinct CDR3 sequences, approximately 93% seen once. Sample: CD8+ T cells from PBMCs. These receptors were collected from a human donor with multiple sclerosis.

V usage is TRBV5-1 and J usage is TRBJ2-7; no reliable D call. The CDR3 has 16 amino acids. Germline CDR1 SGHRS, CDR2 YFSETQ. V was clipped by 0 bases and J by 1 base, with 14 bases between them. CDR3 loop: CASSLGEAGGSYEQYF. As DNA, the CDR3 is TGCGCCAGCAGCTTGGGTGAGGCAGGTGGGTCCTACGAGCAGTACTTC.

The CDR3 DNA reads TGTGCCTGGAGTGTATCGGTAGGGGAGCTGTTTTTT. This translates into CAWSVSVGELFF. The chain carries TRBV30 and TRBJ2-2; unclear D gene. Looked up from germline, CDR1 is GTSNPN and CDR2 is SVGIG (reference sequence). This CDR3 region has 12 residues. Trimming took 0 bases from V and 8 from J, leaving 7 bases between them. Based on the CDR3 plus reference TRBV30 and TRBJ2-2, the full variable domain is SQTIHQWPATLVQPVGSPLSLECTVEGTSNPNLYWYRQAAGRGLQLLFYSVGIGQISSEVPQNLSASRPQDRQFILSSKKLLLSDSGFYLCAWSVSVGELFFGEGSRLTVL.

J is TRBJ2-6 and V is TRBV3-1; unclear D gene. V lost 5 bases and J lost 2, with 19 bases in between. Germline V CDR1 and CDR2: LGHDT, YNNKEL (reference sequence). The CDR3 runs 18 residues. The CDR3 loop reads CASSDRNEWSAGANVLTF. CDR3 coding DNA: TGTGCCAGCAGCGATCGGAACGAGTGGAGTGCTGGGGCCAACGTCCTGACTTTC. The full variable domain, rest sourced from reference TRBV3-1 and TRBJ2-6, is DTAVSQTPKYLVTQMGNDKSIKCEQNLGHDTMYWYKQDSKKFLKIMFSYNNKELIINETVPNRFSPKSPDKAHLNLHINSLELGDSAVYFCASSDRNEWSAGANVLTFGAGSRLTVL.

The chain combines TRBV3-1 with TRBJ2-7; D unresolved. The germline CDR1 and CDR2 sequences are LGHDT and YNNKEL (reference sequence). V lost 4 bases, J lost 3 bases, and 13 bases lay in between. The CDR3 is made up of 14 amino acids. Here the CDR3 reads CASSPGSSRYEQYF. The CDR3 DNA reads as TGTGCCAGCAGCCCCGGATCATCCCGCTACGAGCAGTACTTC.

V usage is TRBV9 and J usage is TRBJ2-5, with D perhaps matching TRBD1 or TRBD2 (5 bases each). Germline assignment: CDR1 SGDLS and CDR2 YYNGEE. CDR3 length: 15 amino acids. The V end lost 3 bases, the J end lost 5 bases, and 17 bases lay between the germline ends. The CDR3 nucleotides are TGTGCCAGCAGCGGCCGGGACGGACCACGTGAGACCCAGTACTTC. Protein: CASSGRDGPRETQYF.

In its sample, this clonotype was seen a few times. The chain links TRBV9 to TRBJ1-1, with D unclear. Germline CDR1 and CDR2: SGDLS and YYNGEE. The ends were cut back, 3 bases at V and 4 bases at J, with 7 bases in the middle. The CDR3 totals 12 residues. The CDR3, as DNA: TGTGCCAGCAGCGCAGGAAGCACTGAAGCTTTCTTT. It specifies CASSAGSTEAFF.

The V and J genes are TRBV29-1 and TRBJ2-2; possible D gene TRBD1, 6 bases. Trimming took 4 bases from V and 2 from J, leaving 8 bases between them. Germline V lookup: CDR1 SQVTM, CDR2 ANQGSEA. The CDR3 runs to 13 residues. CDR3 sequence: CSVAGANTGELFF. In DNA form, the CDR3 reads TGCAGCGTTGCAGGGGCAAACACCGGGGAGCTGTTTTTT.

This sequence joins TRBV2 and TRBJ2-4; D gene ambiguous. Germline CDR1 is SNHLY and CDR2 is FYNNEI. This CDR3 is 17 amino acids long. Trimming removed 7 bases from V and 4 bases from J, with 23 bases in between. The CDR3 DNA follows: TGTGCCAGCATAGACACCGAAGTCAAAACCGGGAAAAACATTCAGTACTTC. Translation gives CASIDTEVKTGKNIQYF.

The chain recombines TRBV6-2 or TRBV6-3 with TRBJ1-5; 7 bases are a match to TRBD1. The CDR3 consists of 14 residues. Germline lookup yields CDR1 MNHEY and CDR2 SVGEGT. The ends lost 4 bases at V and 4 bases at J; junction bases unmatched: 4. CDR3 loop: CASSSGTENQPQHF. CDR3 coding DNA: TGTGCCAGCAGTTCCGGGACAGAGAATCAGCCCCAGCATTTT.

CDR3 in DNA: TGCGCCAGCAGCCTTGCGGTCTCTGGAAACACCATATATTTT. This gives the protein CASSLAVSGNTIYF. This chain connects TRBV4-1 to TRBJ1-3; D gene uncertain. V gave up 4 bases and J gave up 0 bases, with 7 bases separating them. This CDR3 has 14 residues. Germline V lookup: CDR1 MGHRA, CDR2 YSYEKL.

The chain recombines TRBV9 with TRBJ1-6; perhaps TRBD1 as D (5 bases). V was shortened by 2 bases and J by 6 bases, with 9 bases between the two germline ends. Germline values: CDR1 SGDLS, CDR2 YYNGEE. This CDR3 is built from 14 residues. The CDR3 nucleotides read TGTGCCAGCAGCGTCCAGGGTGGTAATTCACCCCTCCACTTT. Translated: CASSVQGGNSPLHF.

The CDR3 DNA sequence: TGCGCCAGCAGCTTCCCAGGGGGCGAAGGTGAAGAGACCCAGTACTTC. It specifies CASSFPGGEGEETQYF. The genes are TRBV5-1 and TRBJ2-5; 8 bases align to TRBD1. Germline loops: CDR1 SGHRS, CDR2 YFSETQ. The junction had 9 bases not matched to a gene; V was cut back by 2 bases and J by 3 bases. CDR3 length: 16 amino acids.

CDR3: CSVERGSPNYGYTF. The CDR3 bases are TGCAGCGTTGAGCGGGGATCGCCTAACTATGGCTACACCTTC. The genes are TRBV29-1 and TRBJ1-2; no firm D call. There are 14 residues in the CDR3. Trimming pared 3 bases from V and 0 bases from J, leaving 11 bases between. The V gene's germline CDR1 is SQVTM and CDR2 ANQGSEA. Together with reference TRBV29-1 and TRBJ1-2, the CDR3 gives the full variable domain: SAVISQKPSRDICQRGTSLTIQCQVDSQVTMMFWYRQQPGQSLTLIATANQGSEATYESGFVIDKFPISRPNLTFSTLTVSNMSPEDSSIYLCSVERGSPNYGYTFGSGTRLTVV.

Written as DNA, the CDR3 is TGTGCCAGCAGCACGCCCTCGGGGAACACTGAAGCTTTCTTT. Translating gives CASSTPSGNTEAFF. This rearrangement joins TRBV7-9 to TRBJ1-1; unclear D gene. Germline-derived CDR1 and CDR2 are SEHNR and FQNEAQ (reference sequence). This CDR3 spans 14 amino acids. Between the trimmed V and J ends, which lost 5 bases and 1 base, there was a span of 11 bases.

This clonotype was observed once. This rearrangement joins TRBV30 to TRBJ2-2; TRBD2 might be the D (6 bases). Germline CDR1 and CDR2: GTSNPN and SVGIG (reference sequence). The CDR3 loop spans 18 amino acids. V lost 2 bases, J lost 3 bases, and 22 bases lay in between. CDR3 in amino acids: CAWSSLSAGTVDTGELFF. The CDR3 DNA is TGTGCCTGGAGTTCCTTGAGCGCCGGGACTGTGGACACCGGGGAGCTGTTTTTT.

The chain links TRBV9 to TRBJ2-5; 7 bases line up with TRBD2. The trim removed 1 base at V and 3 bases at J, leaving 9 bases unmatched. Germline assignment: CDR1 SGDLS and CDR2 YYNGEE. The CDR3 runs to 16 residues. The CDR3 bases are TGTGCCAGCAGCGTATGGGGGGGAGACGCCGAAGAGACCCAGTACTTC. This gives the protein CASSVWGGDAEETQYF.

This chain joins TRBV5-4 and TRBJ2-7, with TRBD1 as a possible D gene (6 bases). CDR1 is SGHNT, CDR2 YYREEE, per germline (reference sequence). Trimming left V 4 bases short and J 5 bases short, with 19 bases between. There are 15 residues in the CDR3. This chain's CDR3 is CASSQGWGPSNEQYF. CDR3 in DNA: TGTGCCAGCAGCCAAGGCTGGGGGCCCTCGAACGAGCAGTACTTC.

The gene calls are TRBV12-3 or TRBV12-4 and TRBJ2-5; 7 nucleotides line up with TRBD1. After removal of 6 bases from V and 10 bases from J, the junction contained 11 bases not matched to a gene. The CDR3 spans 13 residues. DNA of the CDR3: TGTGCCAGCAGCGGGACAGTTTTCAGGGACCAGTACTTC. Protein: CASSGTVFRDQYF.